This T cell receptor (beta chain) was profiled in a study of CD39 and CD103 CD8 tumor-infiltrating T cells. Findings and limits, study-wide: Blood and uninvolved lymph node rarely held DP TIL clonotypes.

The germline gives CDR1 SEHNR, CDR2 FQNEAQ (reference sequence). The CDR3 contains 16 residues. Germline trimming cut 5 bases from V and 3 bases from J; bases unmatched to any gene: 5. This clone appeared a single time. Its antigen is unknown. Each sorted subset gave roughly 8,500 to 110,000 cells for genomic DNA. The table came from immunoSEQ multiplex PCR; TCRdb's copy has only in-frame clones and leaves some out. Among some 4,300 clones listed, just over 70% were seen once. For tumor-infiltrating lymphocytes, EpCAM beads were added to negative-selection T-cell enrichment of thawed cells. Sorted memory CD8 cells were CD8+CD4-CD45RA-, regardless of CCR7.

The origin of this receptor is a human donor with head and neck squamous cell carcinoma. The V call is TRBV7-9, the J call TRBJ2-4; the match to TRBD2 covers 12 bases. Sequencing was performed on CD8+ T cells sorted from blood. Described subset: total memory CD8 T cells (CD45RA-CCR7+/-) from blood or uninvolved lymph node. CDR3 sequence reads: CASSPSSGGDKNIQYF. CDR3 nucleotide sequence: TGTGCCAGCAGCCCGTCTAGCGGGGGGGACAAAAACATTCAGTACTTC.